These T cell receptor beta chains were read from a single sample in a study of T-cell reconstitution after alpha-beta-depleted transplantation in children. TCRdb ran MiXCR on the PCR reads and lists one entry per CDR3 protein. The table has 600,000 to 800,000 distinct CDR3 sequences, under 15% seen once. Source: PBMCs, taken before TCRalphabeta/CD19-depleted stem cell transplant. The source of these receptors is a girl under 10 years old with congenital amegakaryocytic thrombocytopenia, due to receive a stem cell transplant. The CDR3 runs from the conserved cysteine through the conserved F or W. A D gene is named only where the DNA matches it firmly.

J: TRBJ1-6; V: TRBV30; D: .; CDR3: CATLGGNSPLHF
J: TRBJ2-7; V: TRBV7-6; D: .; CDR3: CASSLTLHYEQYF
J: TRBJ1-1; V: TRBV12-3/TRBV12-4; D: .; CDR3: CARWGAFF
J: TRBJ2-3; V: TRBV10-3; D: TRBD1; CDR3: CAISVSQGNTDTQYF
J: TRBJ2-2; V: TRBV15; D: .; CDR3: CATSRDMRGSGELFF
J: TRBJ1-4; V: TRBV10-3; D: .; CDR3: CATRSGSTNEKLFF
J: TRBJ2-1; V: TRBV3-1; D: .; CDR3: CASSPSGAFSHEQFF
J: TRBJ2-3; V: TRBV7-2; D: TRBD2; CDR3: CASSLLAGMPWYTQYF
J: TRBJ2-1; V: TRBV20-1; D: .; CDR3: CSAPKWGESYNEQFF
J: TRBJ2-4; V: TRBV29-1; D: TRBD1; CDR3: CSIKCRTGGDGAKNIQYF